Sequencing of this T cell receptor beta chain was carried out in a study of STAT5B mutations in CD4+ large granular lymphocyte leukemia. Overall study findings and caveats: No patients shared main leukemic clonotypes, though roughly 25% appeared at low frequency elsewhere.

There are 15 residues in the CDR3. Germline V gene sequence: CDR1 SEHNR, CDR2 FQNEAQ (reference sequence). The V gene end was trimmed by 0 bases and the J gene end by 0 bases; junction bases not matched to a gene: 1. Measured with immunoSEQ multiplex PCR; TCRdb has only the in-frame clones, and not every one. Of some 45,000 clones listed, 80% to 90% are singletons. Healthy controls were blood donor buffy coats. This clone was observed a handful of times. Its antigen remains unidentified. The sample taken for sequencing was CD4+ T cells from blood buffy coats. This sequence was found in a human donor in good health. V gene TRBV7-9 combines with J gene TRBJ1-2; 7 bases are a match to TRBD1. The CDR3 loop reads CASSLAGGPNYGYTF. The CDR3 DNA is TGTGCCAGCAGCTTAGCAGGGGGCCCTAACTATGGCTACACCTTC.